Shown below are 17 T cell receptor beta chains from a single sample sequenced in a study of cytomegalovirus exposure and HLA in healthy donors. Primers: 60 Vbeta forward and 13 Jbeta reverse. Assay used: immunoSEQ multiplex PCR; TCRdb lists only in-frame clones, some missing. The sample yields more than 110,000 clones, under 80% seen once. The material sequenced was PBMCs. These receptor sequences come from a woman aged 45-60 years in good health and CMV-seropositive.

Written as DNA, the CDR3 is TGTGCCAGCAGCAACCCGGGGAACTCCTACGAGCAGTACTTC. Translating it yields CASSNPGNSYEQYF. The V gene is TRBV5-6, the J gene TRBJ2-7; TRBD2 is a possible D gene (5 bases). Between the trimmed V and J ends, which lost 4 bases and 0 bases, there was a span of 11 bases. The CDR3 is made up of 14 amino acids. CDR1 and CDR2 from the germline V gene are SGHDT and YYEEEE.

The V and J genes are TRBV5-1 and TRBJ2-1; 14 nucleotides align to TRBD2. V lost 0 bases to trimming and J lost 11 bases; unmatched junction nucleotides: 7. This CDR3 has 16 residues. In germline, CDR1 is SGHRS, CDR2 YFSETQ. The CDR3 loop reads CASSLGTTSGGEKQFF. The CDR3 DNA reads as TGCGCCAGCAGCTTGGGTACGACTAGCGGGGGGGAAAAGCAGTTCTTC.

The J gene is TRBJ2-3, the V gene TRBV14; TRBD2 matches 7 bases. Germline V CDR1 and CDR2: SGHDN, FVKESK. The CDR3 length is 14 residues. V trimming: 4 bases; J trimming: 0 bases; junction bases outside the gene matches: 1. CDR3 residues: CASSLSGSTDTQYF. The CDR3 DNA sequence: TGTGCCAGCAGCCTTAGCGGGAGCACAGATACGCAGTATTTT.

This chain uses TRBV5-1 with TRBJ2-1; 9 bases fit TRBD2. The length of the CDR3 is 15 residues. In germline, CDR1 is SGHRS, CDR2 YFSETQ. The junction had 8 bases not matched to a gene; V was cut back by 1 base and J by 9 bases. Here the CDR3 DNA reads TGCGCCAGCAGCTTGTACGCGGGGGGGCAAAGTGAGCAGTTCTTC. Its protein is CASSLYAGGQSEQFF.

This chain joins TRBV28 and TRBJ1-5, with D perhaps TRBD1 (5 bases). The V end was cut by 2 bases, the J end by 4 bases, with 9 bases between. The CDR3 loop spans 14 amino acids. Germline V gives CDR1 MDHEN, CDR2 SYDVKM. The CDR3 sequence: CASSLMQGNQPQHF. For the CDR3, the DNA is TGTGCCAGCAGTTTAATGCAGGGTAATCAGCCCCAGCATTTT.

In DNA, the CDR3 is TGTGCCAGCAGTTACTTGTCGGGGGGTGATGAAAAACTGTTTTTT. It encodes CASSYLSGGDEKLFF. This sequence joins TRBV6-5 and TRBJ1-4; weak D call: TRBD1 (5 bases). Trimming stripped 1 base from V and 6 bases from J, with 12 bases between. Germline V lookup: CDR1 MNHEY, CDR2 SVGAGI. CDR3 length equals 15 residues.

V gene TRBV29-1 combines with J gene TRBJ1-3; TRBD1 matches 10 bases. The CDR3 length is 14 residues. Germline trimming cut 3 bases from V and 2 bases from J; bases unmatched to any gene: 1. In germline, CDR1 is SQVTM, CDR2 ANQGSEA. The CDR3 reads CSVDGTGAGNTIYF. The CDR3 bases are TGCAGCGTTGACGGGACAGGGGCTGGAAACACCATATATTTT.

The table lists this clone with a few counts. V is TRBV11-1 and J is TRBJ2-3; TRBD1 is a possible D gene (6 bases). Germline CDR1 reads SGHAT; CDR2 reads FQDESV (reference sequence). The V end lost 1 base, the J end lost 2 bases, and 13 bases lay between the germline ends. The CDR3 covers 16 residues. The CDR3 DNA sequence: TGTGCCAGCAGCTTAGTAGGGATGGGGGCCACAGATACGCAGTATTTT. This codes for CASSLVGMGATDTQYF. Complete variable domain (other parts from reference TRBV11-1 and TRBJ2-3): EAEVAQSPRYKITEKSQAVAFWCDPISGHATLYWYRQILGQGPELLVQFQDESVVDDSQLPKDRFSAERLKGVDSTLKIQPAELGDSAMYLCASSLVGMGATDTQYFGPGTRLTVL.

The CDR3 here is CASSLGLEASDTQYF. For the CDR3, the DNA is TGCGCCAGCAGCTTGGGGTTGGAAGCGTCAGATACGCAGTATTTT. The genes are TRBV5-1 and TRBJ2-3; D ambiguous. CDR1 is SGHRS, CDR2 YFSETQ, per germline. The CDR3 has 15 residues. Trimming left V 0 bases short and J 4 bases short, with 12 bases between. The variable domain in full, with the rest retrieved from reference TRBV5-1 and TRBJ2-3, is KAGVTQTPRYLIKTRGQQVTLSCSPISGHRSVSWYQQTPGQGLQFLFEYFSETQRNKGNFPGRFSGRQFSNSRSEMNVSTLELGDSALYLCASSLGLEASDTQYFGPGTRLTVL.

This chain uses TRBV7-9 with TRBJ1-3; no reliable D call. V was clipped by 4 bases and J by 0 bases, with 16 bases between them. Germline V gives CDR1 SEHNR, CDR2 FQNEAQ (reference sequence). The CDR3 contains 17 residues. The chain's CDR3 is CASSSPGFSLSGNTIYF. The CDR3 coding sequence is TGTGCCAGCAGCTCCCCGGGTTTCAGCCTCTCTGGAAACACCATATATTTT.

The chain links TRBV5-1 to TRBJ1-4, with 8 bases identical to TRBD1. Germline V gene lookup returns CDR1 SGHRS and CDR2 YFSETQ. This CDR3 comprises 14 residues. V lost 4 bases to trimming and J lost 4 bases; unmatched junction nucleotides: 3. The CDR3, as DNA: TGCGCCAGCAGCCGCACAGGGGGTAATGAAAAACTGTTTTTT. Protein sequence: CASSRTGGNEKLFF.

The V gene is TRBV7-2, the J gene TRBJ1-6; no firm D call. CDR3 size: 17 residues. V was shortened by 2 bases and J by 0 bases, with 11 bases between the two germline ends. Looked up from germline, CDR1 is SGHTA and CDR2 is FQGNSA. The CDR3 sequence: CASSLTPLSSYNSPLHF. CDR3 in DNA: TGTGCCAGCAGCTTAACGCCCCTGAGCTCCTATAATTCACCCCTCCACTTT.

The chain uses TRBV6-5 and TRBJ2-7; 8 bases map to TRBD1. Germline V CDR1 and CDR2: MNHEY, SVGAGI. Trimming at V came to 2 bases and at J to 7 bases, leaving 10 bases not matched to a gene. This CDR3 contains 15 residues. CDR3 DNA sequence: TGTGCCAGCAGTTACCACCATCAGGGGGCAAAAGAGCAGTACTTC. Residues: CASSYHHQGAKEQYF.

The rearrangement uses TRBV28 and TRBJ2-7; TRBD1 matches 8 bases. The CDR3 runs to 14 residues. Per the germline V gene, CDR1 is MDHEN and CDR2 is SYDVKM. Unmatched junction bases numbered 6, after V lost 6 bases and J lost 2 bases. This CDR3 reads CASSPGQGPYEQYF. Here the CDR3 DNA reads TGTGCCAGCAGCCCCGGACAGGGACCCTACGAGCAGTACTTC.

The V gene is TRBV7-8, the J gene TRBJ2-7; possibly TRBD1 for D (6 bases). V was pared by 2 bases and J by 7 bases, with 12 bases between. Germline CDR1 reads SGHVS; CDR2 reads FQNEAQ. The CDR3 has 13 amino acids. CDR3 DNA: TGTGCCAGCAGCTTACCAGGGGTAGGGGAGCAGTACTTC. Residues: CASSLPGVGEQYF.

The chain employs TRBV6-1 and TRBJ1-2; D is possibly TRBD1 (6 bases). Trimming removed 9 bases at V and 5 bases at J, with 16 bases between. The CDR3 consists of 13 residues. Germline V gene lookup returns CDR1 MNHNS and CDR2 SASEGT. The CDR3 bases are TGTGCCAGTACAGTGACAGGAGCATATGGCTACACCTTC. Translating gives CASTVTGAYGYTF.

The chain combines TRBV7-9 with TRBJ2-1, with a weak D call TRBD2 (6 bases). V gave up 4 bases and J gave up 7 bases, with 26 bases separating them. The germline V gene has CDR1 SEHNR and CDR2 FQNEAQ (reference sequence). The CDR3 covers 18 residues. For the CDR3, the DNA is TGTGCCAGCAGCTACCCGGGTAGGGATTTTTGGAGGGAAAATGAGCAGTTCTTC. Amino acid sequence: CASSYPGRDFWRENEQFF.